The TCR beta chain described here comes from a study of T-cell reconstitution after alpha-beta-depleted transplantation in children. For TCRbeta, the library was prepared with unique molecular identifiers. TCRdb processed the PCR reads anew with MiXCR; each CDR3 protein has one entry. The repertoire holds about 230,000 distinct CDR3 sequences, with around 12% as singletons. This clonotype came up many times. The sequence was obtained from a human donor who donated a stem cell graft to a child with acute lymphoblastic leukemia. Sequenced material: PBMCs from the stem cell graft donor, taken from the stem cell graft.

The CDR3 sequence: CASGRGVSNSPLHF. DNA for the CDR3: TGCGCCAGCGGCCGGGGTGTGTCGAATTCACCCCTCCACTTT. The V and J genes are TRBV5-1 and TRBJ1-6; D remains unclear. V lost 7 bases to trimming and J lost 7 bases, with 15 bases between them. Germline-derived CDR1 and CDR2 are SGHRS and YFSETQ. The CDR3 is 14 amino acids.